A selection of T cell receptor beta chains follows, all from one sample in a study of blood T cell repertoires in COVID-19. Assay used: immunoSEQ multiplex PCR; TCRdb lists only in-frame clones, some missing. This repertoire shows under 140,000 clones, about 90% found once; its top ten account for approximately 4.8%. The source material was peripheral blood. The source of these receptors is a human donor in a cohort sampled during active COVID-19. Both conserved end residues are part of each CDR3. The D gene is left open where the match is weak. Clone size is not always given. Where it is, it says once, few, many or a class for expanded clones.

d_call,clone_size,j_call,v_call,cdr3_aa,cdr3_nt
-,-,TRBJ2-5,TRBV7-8,CASSLRGREETQYF,TGTGCCAGCAGCTTAAGGGGACGGGAGGAGACCCAGTACTTC
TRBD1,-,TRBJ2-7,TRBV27,CASRRTGYEQYF,TGTGCCAGCAGAAGGACAGGCTACGAGCAGTACTTC
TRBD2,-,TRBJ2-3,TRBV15,CATSFLAGEKGTDTQYF,TGTGCCACCAGCTTCTTAGCGGGAGAGAAAGGCACAGATACGCAGTATTTT
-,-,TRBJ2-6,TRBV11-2,CASSLGDRRTSSGANVLTF,TGTGCCAGCAGCTTGGGAGACAGGCGTACCAGCTCTGGGGCCAACGTCCTGACTTTC
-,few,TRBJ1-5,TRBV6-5,CASSYSPGVGQPQHF,TGTGCCAGCAGTTACTCTCCAGGGGTAGGACAGCCCCAGCATTTT
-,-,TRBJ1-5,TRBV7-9,CASSLGGGGELNQPQHF,TGTGCCAGCAGCTTAGGGGGAGGAGGGGAACTGAATCAGCCCCAGCATTTT
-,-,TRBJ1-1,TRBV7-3,CASSLYGGPLSNTEAFF,TGTGCCAGCAGCTTATACGGGGGGCCGCTTTCCAACACTGAAGCTTTCTTT
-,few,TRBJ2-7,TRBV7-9,CASSLSGHPYEQYF,TGTGCCAGCAGCTTATCGGGACATCCCTACGAGCAGTACTTC
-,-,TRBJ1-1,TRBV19,CASSIAAGNTEAFF,TGTGCCAGTAGTATAGCAGCAGGGAACACTGAAGCTTTCTTT
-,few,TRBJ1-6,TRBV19,CASSPGTRNSPLHF,TGTGCCAGTAGTCCAGGGACAAGAAATTCACCCCTCCACTTT
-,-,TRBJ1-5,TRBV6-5,CASRPGAHSNQPQHF,TGTGCCAGCAGACCTGGGGCTCATAGCAATCAGCCCCAGCATTTT
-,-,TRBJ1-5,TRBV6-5,CASSPSGGGNQPQHF,TGTGCCAGCAGTCCCTCGGGAGGGGGCAATCAGCCCCAGCATTTT
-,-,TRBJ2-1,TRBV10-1,CASSGQYNEQFF,TGCGCCAGCAGTGGACAGTACAATGAGCAGTTCTTC
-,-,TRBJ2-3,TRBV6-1,CASSEVRGVTDTQYF,TGTGCCAGCAGTGAGGTCAGGGGGGTCACAGATACGCAGTATTTT
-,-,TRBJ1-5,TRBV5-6,CASSLEALRGQPQHF,TGTGCCAGCAGCTTGGAGGCCCTAAGAGGTCAGCCCCAGCATTTT
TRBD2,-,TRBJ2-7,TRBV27,CASSSTSGRSGSYEQYF,TGTGCCAGCAGTTCGACTAGCGGGAGGTCTGGCTCCTACGAGCAGTACTTC
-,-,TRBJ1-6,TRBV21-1,CASSNPQRQGVAYYSPLHF,TGTGCCAGCAGCAATCCCCAACGACAGGGGGTAGCATATTATTCACCCCTCCACTTT
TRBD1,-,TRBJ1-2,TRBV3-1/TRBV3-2,CASSQGQGAGGYTF,TGTGCCAGCAGCCAAGGACAGGGGGCGGGTGGCTACACCTTC
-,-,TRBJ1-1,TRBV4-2,CASSQEVTENTEAFF,TGTGCCAGCAGCCAAGAAGTGACAGAGAACACTGAAGCTTTCTTT
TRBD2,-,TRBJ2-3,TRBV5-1,CASSLGTSGGVTTDTQYF,TGCGCCAGCAGCTTGGGGACTAGCGGGGGGGTCACCACAGATACGCAGTATTTT
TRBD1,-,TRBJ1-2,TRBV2,CASSRGFQGNYGYTF,TGTGCCAGCAGCAGGGGGTTTCAGGGTAACTATGGCTACACCTTC
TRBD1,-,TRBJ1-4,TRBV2,CASSDRGEKLFF,TGTGCCAGCAGTGACAGGGGGGAAAAACTGTTTTTT
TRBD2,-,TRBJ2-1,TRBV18,CASSPSTSGRAWFF,TGTGCCAGCTCACCGTCAACTAGCGGGAGGGCCTGGTTCTTC
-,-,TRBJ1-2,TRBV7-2,CASSLGTARNYGYTF,TGTGCCAGCAGCTTAGGAACAGCCAGAAACTATGGCTACACCTTC
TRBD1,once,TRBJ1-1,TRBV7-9,CASSSGTGQTLSTEAFF,TGTGCCAGCAGCTCCGGGACAGGGCAAACTCTAAGCACTGAAGCTTTCTTT
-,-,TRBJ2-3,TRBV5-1,CASSLPQSVSDTQYF,TGCGCCAGCAGCTTGCCCCAGTCTGTTTCAGATACGCAGTATTTT
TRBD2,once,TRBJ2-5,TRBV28,CASSPGTSGGGGQETQYF,TGTGCCAGCAGCCCTGGGACTAGCGGGGGCGGCGGGCAAGAGACCCAGTACTTC
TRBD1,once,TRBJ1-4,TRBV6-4,CASSPSGTGGGEKLFF,TGTGCCAGCAGCCCCTCCGGGACAGGGGGGGGTGAAAAACTGTTTTTT
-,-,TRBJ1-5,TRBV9,CASSEGDMSNQPQHF,TGTGCCAGCAGCGAAGGGGATATGAGCAATCAGCCCCAGCATTTT
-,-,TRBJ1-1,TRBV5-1,CASSPLGGGGIGNTEAFF,TGCGCCAGCAGCCCCCTCGGAGGCGGAGGCATTGGGAACACTGAAGCTTTCTTT
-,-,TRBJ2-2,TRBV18,CASSGRTERTGELFF,TGTGCCAGCTCAGGGCGGACCGAGCGGACCGGGGAGCTGTTTTTT
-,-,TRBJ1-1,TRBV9,CASSVDSDTEAFF,TGTGCCAGCAGCGTAGACTCGGACACTGAAGCTTTCTTT
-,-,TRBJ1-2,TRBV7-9,CASSLSGRNYGYTF,TGTGCCAGCAGCTTATCAGGGAGGAACTATGGCTACACCTTC
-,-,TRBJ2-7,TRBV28,CASRSGAGQPGYEQYF,TGTGCCAGCAGGAGCGGAGCCGGACAGCCTGGCTACGAGCAGTACTTC
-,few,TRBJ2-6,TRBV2,CASSATDSGANVLTF,TGTGCCAGCAGTGCAACAGACTCTGGGGCCAACGTCCTGACTTTC
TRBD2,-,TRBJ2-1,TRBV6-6,CASGRGGDEQFF,TGTGCCAGCGGACGGGGGGGCGATGAGCAGTTCTTC
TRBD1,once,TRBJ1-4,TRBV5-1,CASSTGDRWDEKLFF,TGCGCCAGCAGCACCGGGGACAGGTGGGATGAAAAACTGTTTTTT
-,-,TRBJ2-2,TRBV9,CASSVSGAGELFF,TGTGCCAGCAGCGTATCCGGGGCCGGGGAGCTGTTTTTT
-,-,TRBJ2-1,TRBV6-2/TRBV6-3,CASSFVWPGQYNEQFF,TGTGCCAGCAGTTTCGTCTGGCCAGGGCAATACAATGAGCAGTTCTTC
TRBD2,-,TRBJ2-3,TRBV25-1,CASSEGLAGVGDTQYF,TGTGCCAGCAGTGAAGGGCTAGCGGGAGTTGGGGATACGCAGTATTTT
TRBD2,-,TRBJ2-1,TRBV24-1,CATSDPSGTSSYNEQFF,TGTGCCACCAGTGATCCCTCCGGGACTAGCTCCTACAATGAGCAGTTCTTC
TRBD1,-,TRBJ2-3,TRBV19,CASSSRDRRTDTQYF,TGTGCCAGTAGTAGCCGGGACAGGAGGACAGATACGCAGTATTTT
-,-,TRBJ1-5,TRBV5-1,CASSPGHGGAGNQPQHF,TGCGCCAGCAGCCCCGGACATGGGGGCGCTGGCAATCAGCCCCAGCATTTT
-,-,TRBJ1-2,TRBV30,CAWRRQPNNYGYTF,TGTGCCTGGAGACGACAACCTAATAACTATGGCTACACCTTC
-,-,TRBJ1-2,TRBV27,CASSFRGSNYGYTF,TGTGCCAGCAGTTTCCGCGGGTCTAACTATGGCTACACCTTC
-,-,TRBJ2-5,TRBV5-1,CASSPTGPEETQYF,TGCGCCAGCAGTCCTACAGGACCCGAAGAGACCCAGTACTTC
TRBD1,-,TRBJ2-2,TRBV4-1,CASSRPTDRATGELFF,TGCGCCAGCAGCCGCCCTACGGACAGGGCCACCGGGGAGCTGTTTTTT